The clone carrying this TCR beta chain was seen only a few times. This record comes from a study of early T cells in non-severe SARS-CoV-2 infection. Unique molecular identifiers tagged individual cDNA molecules. MiXCR was run by TCRdb on the 5' RACE reads, yielding one entry per CDR3 protein. The sample shows 25,000 to 30,000 distinct CDR3 sequences, about 5% of them seen only once. The source material was whole blood. The sequence was obtained from an adult who was a healthcare worker with PCR-confirmed SARS-CoV-2 infection or an uninfected control (not recorded which).

The CDR3 region has the DNA TGTGCCAGCAGTACCCCAGGGAACAATTCACCCCTCCACTTT. Translation gives CASSTPGNNSPLHF. V usage is TRBV28 and J usage is TRBJ1-6; a weak D match, TRBD1 (5 bases). Germline loops: CDR1 MDHEN, CDR2 SYDVKM. The V end was cut by 5 bases, the J end by 7 bases, with 12 bases between. CDR3 size: 14 residues. The whole variable domain, remainder taken from reference TRBV28 and TRBJ1-6, is DVKVTQSSRYLVKRTGEKVFLECVQDMDHENMFWYRQDPGLGLRLIYFSYDVKMKEKGDIPEGYSVSREKKERFSLILESASTNQTSMYLCASSTPGNNSPLHFGNGTRLTVT.